This entry lists 32 T cell receptor beta chains sequenced from one sample in a study of OX40 agonist ivuxolimab in advanced cancers. Profiling relied on immunoSEQ multiplex PCR, and the TCRdb table lists in-frame clones only, not all of them. Of around 80,000 clones listed, roughly nine tenths are singletons. Sequencing was performed on CD4+ or CD8+ T cells sorted from blood, taken in a trial of the OX40 agonist ivuxolimab. The receptors were gathered from an adult with an advanced solid tumor such as melanoma, head and neck, liver or kidney cancer.

The chain has TRBV28 and TRBJ1-2; D ambiguous. Germline V gene sequence: CDR1 MDHEN, CDR2 SYDVKM. Trimming removed 5 bases at V and 4 bases at J, with 17 bases between. The CDR3 extends over 15 amino acids. The CDR3 protein is CASSPPGRTFYGYTF. The CDR3 bases are TGTGCCAGCAGTCCCCCCGGGCGAACTTTCTATGGCTACACCTTC.

This clone has only one observation. The chain uses TRBV5-1 and TRBJ1-3; 8 nucleotides match TRBD1. The germline V gene has CDR1 SGHRS and CDR2 YFSETQ. The CDR3 length is 16 residues. Trimming took 2 bases from V and 7 from J; bases not matched to a gene: 11. For the CDR3, the DNA is TGCGCCAGCAGCTTAGGCGACAGGGGCCGGGAGAACACCATATATTTT. It is translated as CASSLGDRGRENTIYF.

This clone appeared once. V and J are TRBV11-2 and TRBJ2-7; 11 bases fit TRBD1. Trimming at V came to 5 bases and at J to 0 bases, leaving 9 bases not matched to a gene. This CDR3 is 17 amino acids long. CDR1 and CDR2 (germline): SGHAT, FQNNGV. DNA for the CDR3: TGTGCCAGCAGCCACCCGGACAGGGGGCCGAGCTCCTACGAGCAGTACTTC. This codes for CASSHPDRGPSSYEQYF.

This clone has a handful of counts. The V call is TRBV21-1, the J call TRBJ2-7; the table's D call of TRBD1 was not tested on the DNA. TRBV21-1 is a pseudogene locus. This CDR3 comprises 16 residues. The CDR3 spells CASSPPRGTGYYEQYF. CDR3 nucleotide sequence: TGTGCCAGCAGCCCACCGCGGGGGACAGGTTACTACGAGCAGTACTTC.

This sequence joins TRBV5-1 and TRBJ2-5; 12 bases are a match to TRBD2. The CDR3 totals 16 residues. The junction had 7 bases not matched to a gene; V was cut back by 3 bases and J by 4 bases. Looked up from germline, CDR1 is SGHRS and CDR2 is YFSETQ. The CDR3 is CASSSRLAGVGETQYF. The CDR3 DNA reads as TGCGCCAGCAGCTCCCGACTAGCGGGGGTGGGAGAGACCCAGTACTTC.

The chain links TRBV5-1 to TRBJ2-5, with TRBD2 matching 7 bases. The V gene end was trimmed by 0 bases and the J gene end by 3 bases; junction bases not matched to a gene: 5. There are 15 residues in the CDR3. Looked up from germline, CDR1 is SGHRS and CDR2 is YFSETQ. CDR3 sequence reads: CASSLVGLAEETQYF. For the CDR3, the DNA is TGCGCCAGCAGCTTGGTGGGGCTAGCGGAAGAGACCCAGTACTTC.

The chain joins TRBV5-1 to TRBJ2-7; D possibly uses TRBD1 or TRBD2 (6 bases each). The CDR3 spans 15 residues. The V end lost 0 bases, the J end lost 0 bases, and 10 bases lay between the germline ends. Germline V CDR1 and CDR2: SGHRS, YFSETQ. The CDR3 sequence: CASSLVGGTSYEQYF. The CDR3 DNA reads as TGCGCCAGCAGCTTGGTAGGGGGGACCTCCTACGAGCAGTACTTC.

The rearrangement links TRBV7-3 to TRBJ2-3, with D possibly TRBD1 on 5 matching bases. This CDR3 has 16 residues. V was clipped by 5 bases and J by 0 bases, with 15 bases between them. Germline V gives CDR1 SGHTA, CDR2 FQGTGA. The CDR3 is CASSTGQAVSTDTQYF. The CDR3 nucleotides are TGTGCCAGCAGCACAGGCCAGGCCGTTAGCACAGATACGCAGTATTTT.

For this clone: At the DNA level, this CDR3 is encoded by other sequences in the same sample as well. The chain is built from TRBV7-9 and TRBJ1-4; perhaps TRBD1 as D (6 bases). This CDR3 spans 12 amino acids. Germline V gene data show CDR1 as SEHNR and CDR2 as FQNEAQ (reference sequence). V lost 5 bases and J lost 7, with 8 bases in between. CDR3 bases: TGTGCCAGCAGCCCGGACAGTGAAAAACTGTTTTTT. Translating gives CASSPDSEKLFF.

This chain connects TRBV7-2 to TRBJ2-3; D unclear. This CDR3 has 14 residues. Trimming removed 5 bases at V and 3 bases at J, with 12 bases between. Germline V gene sequence: CDR1 SGHTA, CDR2 FQGNSA. The CDR3 nucleotides are TGTGCCAGCAGCCCCCCCCCTGGGACAGATACGCAGTATTTT. Translated: CASSPPPGTDTQYF.

The rearrangement joins TRBV11-2 to TRBJ2-2, with D possibly being TRBD2 (6 bases). The V and J ends lost 5 bases and 1 base respectively, with 11 bases between them. The CDR3 is 15 amino acids. Germline CDR1 reads SGHAT; CDR2 reads FQNNGV. CDR3 nucleotides: TGTGCCAGCAGCCATAGCGGCCTGAACACCGGGGAGCTGTTTTTT. Amino acid sequence: CASSHSGLNTGELFF. The variable domain in full, with the rest retrieved from reference TRBV11-2 and TRBJ2-2, is EAGVAQSPRYKIIEKRQSVAFWCNPISGHATLYWYQQILGQGPKLLIQFQNNGVVDDSQLPKDRFSAERLKGVDSTLKIQPAKLEDSAVYLCASSHSGLNTGELFFGEGSRLTVL.

This clone was seen only once. This chain uses TRBV20-1 with TRBJ1-1; D uncertain. CDR1 and CDR2 (germline): DFQATT, SNEGSKA (reference sequence). V lost 1 base to trimming and J lost 8 bases, with 5 bases between them. This CDR3 region has 10 residues. The chain's CDR3 is CSARVWEAFF. CDR3 nucleotide sequence: TGCAGTGCTAGAGTCTGGGAAGCTTTCTTT.

This clone showed up just a few times. The chain has TRBV2 and TRBJ1-1; D not certain. V was pared by 4 bases and J by 1 base, with 7 bases between. Germline loops: CDR1 SNHLY, CDR2 FYNNEI. The CDR3 has 13 amino acids. CDR3 in amino acids: CASSVTQNTEAFF. The CDR3 DNA follows: TGTGCCAGCAGTGTGACACAGAACACTGAAGCTTTCTTT.

The chain uses TRBV9 and TRBJ2-4, with 14 bases matching TRBD2. There are 15 residues in the CDR3. Germline V gene lookup returns CDR1 SGDLS and CDR2 YYNGEE. Trimming took 4 bases from V and 7 from J; bases not matched to a gene: 4. The CDR3 loop reads CASSLGTSGSNIQYF. The CDR3 DNA sequence: TGTGCCAGCAGCTTAGGGACTAGCGGGAGTAACATTCAGTACTTC.

The chain combines TRBV4-2 with TRBJ2-3; 12 bases fit TRBD2. Germline V gene lookup returns CDR1 LGHNA and CDR2 YNFKEQ. V gave up 1 base and J gave up 3 bases; unmatched junction bases: 5. The CDR3 is made up of 17 amino acids. CDR3 DNA sequence: TGTGCCAGCAGCCAAGGACTAGCGGGAGTTGGAACAGATACGCAGTATTTT. Its translation is CASSQGLAGVGTDTQYF.

The V call is TRBV6-1, the J call TRBJ2-7, with 8 bases identical to TRBD1. Per the germline V gene, CDR1 is MNHNS and CDR2 is SASEGT. The CDR3 covers 14 residues. The ends lost 3 bases at V and 7 bases at J; junction bases unmatched: 8. CDR3: CASSEWTGNNEQYF. In DNA form, the CDR3 reads TGTGCCAGCAGTGAGTGGACAGGGAATAATGAGCAGTACTTC.

The rearrangement joins TRBV19 to TRBJ1-2, with 8 nucleotides matching TRBD1. V lost 3 bases to trimming and J lost 4 bases; unmatched junction nucleotides: 1. The CDR3 extends over 13 amino acids. Germline CDR1 is LNHDA and CDR2 is SQIVND (reference sequence). This chain's CDR3 is CASSIGQGYGYTF. The CDR3 DNA reads as TGTGCCAGTAGTATTGGACAGGGCTATGGCTACACCTTC. Full variable domain (rest looked up from reference TRBV19 and TRBJ1-2): DGGITQSPKYLFRKEGQNVTLSCEQNLNHDAMYWYRQDPGQGLRLIYYSQIVNDFQKGDIAEGYSVSREKKESFPLTVTSAQKNPTAFYLCASSIGQGYGYTFGSGTRLTVV.

The V call is TRBV27, the J call TRBJ2-6; TRBD1 might be the D (5 bases). Germline CDR1 MNHEY, CDR2 SMNVEV (reference sequence). Trimming shortened V by 6 bases and J by 0 bases, and 12 bases separated the two germline ends. There are 16 residues in the CDR3. The CDR3: CASSRNTGSGANVLTF. CDR3 DNA sequence: TGTGCCAGCAGCCGTAACACAGGCTCTGGGGCCAACGTCCTGACTTTC. Filled out from reference TRBV27 and TRBJ2-6, the complete variable domain reads EAQVTQNPRYLITVTGKKLTVTCSQNMNHEYMSWYRQDPGLGLRQIYYSMNVEVTDKGDVPEGYKVSRKEKRNFPLILESPSPNQTSLYFCASSRNTGSGANVLTFGAGSRLTVL.

The rearrangement joins TRBV6-5 to TRBJ2-7; D may match TRBD1 or TRBD2 (6 bases each). The V end lost 8 bases, the J end lost 4 bases, and 12 bases lay between the germline ends. From germline, CDR1 is MNHEY and CDR2 SVGAGI. The CDR3 has 12 amino acids. The CDR3 region has the DNA TGTGCCAGCGGAGGGCAGGGGTACGAGCAGTACTTC. Amino acid sequence: CASGGQGYEQYF.

The rearrangement links TRBV6-5 to TRBJ1-1; 7 bases are shared with TRBD1. The V gene's germline CDR1 is MNHEY and CDR2 SVGAGI. The V gene end was trimmed by 6 bases and the J gene end by 0 bases; junction bases not matched to a gene: 7. This CDR3 has 15 residues. CDR3 sequence reads: CASRHQTGMNTEAFF. In nucleotides, the CDR3 is TGTGCCAGCAGACACCAGACAGGGATGAACACTGAAGCTTTCTTT.

The genes are TRBV6-1 and TRBJ1-2, with D tentatively TRBD1 (5 bases). Trimming removed 6 bases at V and 4 bases at J, with 12 bases between. This CDR3 has 13 residues. Germline assignment: CDR1 MNHNS and CDR2 SASEGT. CDR3 residues: CASRGDLPYGYTF. In nucleotides, the CDR3 is TGTGCCAGCAGGGGGGACTTACCCTATGGCTACACCTTC.

J is TRBJ1-2 and V is TRBV28; D gene unclear. The germline V gene encodes CDR1 MDHEN and CDR2 SYDVKM. The V end was cut by 1 base, the J end by 4 bases, with 10 bases between. CDR3 length: 14 residues. CDR3 sequence: CASSLSPVLYGYTF. The DNA for the CDR3 is TGTGCCAGCAGTTTATCTCCGGTCCTCTATGGCTACACCTTC.

V gene TRBV7-3 combines with J gene TRBJ1-5; D gene unclear. CDR3 length: 15 amino acids. CDR1 is SGHTA, CDR2 FQGTGA, per germline. V lost 1 base, J lost 7 bases, and 14 bases lay in between. The CDR3 DNA sequence: TGTGCCAGCAGCTTAAAGGGTGTGGGGAGGCAGCCCCAGCATTTT. As protein: CASSLKGVGRQPQHF.

This chain connects TRBV5-1 to TRBJ1-1; TRBD1 agrees at 7 bases. With 2 bases clipped from V and 4 bases from J, the junction kept 14 bases outside the gene matches. CDR3 length: 17 amino acids. In germline, CDR1 is SGHRS, CDR2 YFSETQ. The CDR3 reads CASSLFSRGLGGTEAFF. The DNA for the CDR3 is TGCGCCAGCAGCTTATTTTCTAGGGGGCTCGGGGGCACTGAAGCTTTCTTT.

V is TRBV6-6 and J is TRBJ2-5, with D possibly TRBD1 on 6 matching bases. CDR1 and CDR2 from the germline V gene are MNHNY and SVGAGI (reference sequence). CDR3 size: 16 residues. The V and J ends lost 2 bases and 3 bases respectively, with 16 bases between them. CDR3 DNA sequence: TGTGCCAGCAGTTACCCGCCTTCCGGGACAAAAGAGACCCAGTACTTC. Translating gives CASSYPPSGTKETQYF.

This chain joins TRBV9 and TRBJ2-1; TRBD2 aligns across 10 bases. This CDR3 comprises 15 residues. V lost 1 base and J lost 8; bases outside the gene matches: 6. Germline CDR1 is SGDLS and CDR2 is YYNGEE. The CDR3 DNA reads as TGTGCCAGCAGCGTATCTAGCGGGAGATCCCATGAGCAGTTCTTC. It translates to CASSVSSGRSHEQFF. The complete variable domain, with remaining parts taken from reference TRBV9 and TRBJ2-1, reads DSGVTQTPKHLITATGQRVTLRCSPRSGDLSVYWYQQSLDQGLQFLIQYYNGEERAKGNILERFSAQQFPDLHSELNLSSLELGDSALYFCASSVSSGRSHEQFFGPGTRLTVL.

CDR3 DNA: TGTGCCAGCAACCCCGGGGCTAGCGGGGGGGCCTACAATGAGCAGTTCTTC. Its protein product is CASNPGASGGAYNEQFF. The chain combines TRBV27 with TRBJ2-1, with 12 bases aligning to TRBD2. V gave up 7 bases and J gave up 2 bases; unmatched junction bases: 9. The germline gives CDR1 MNHEY, CDR2 SMNVEV (reference sequence). This CDR3 comprises 17 residues.

J is TRBJ2-6 and V is TRBV4-1; D gene unclear. From germline, CDR1 is MGHRA and CDR2 YSYEKL. The CDR3 is 16 amino acids. V lost 5 bases, J lost 2 bases, and 13 bases lay in between. CDR3 region: CASSIGMGAGANVLTF. The CDR3 DNA follows: TGCGCCAGCAGCATAGGGATGGGTGCTGGGGCCAACGTCCTGACTTTC.

This rearrangement joins TRBV7-9 to TRBJ1-2; no firm D call. The CDR3 contains 17 residues. The V gene's germline CDR1 is SEHNR and CDR2 FQNEAQ (reference sequence). V lost 5 bases to trimming and J lost 0 bases, with 19 bases between them. CDR3 DNA: TGTGCCAGCAGCGTACAACGAGGGCCCTTACCTAACTATGGCTACACCTTC. It codes for CASSVQRGPLPNYGYTF. Together with reference TRBV7-9 and TRBJ1-2, the CDR3 gives the full variable domain: DTGVSQNPRHKITKRGQNVTFRCDPISEHNRLYWYRQTLGQGPEFLTYFQNEAQLEKSRLLSDRFSAERPKGSFSTLEIQRTEQGDSAMYLCASSVQRGPLPNYGYTFGSGTRLTVV.

The chain combines TRBV7-9 with TRBJ2-3; possibly TRBD1 or TRBD2 for D (6 bases each). The CDR3 is 14 residues long. Germline V gene data show CDR1 as SEHNR and CDR2 as FQNEAQ (reference sequence). Trimming pared 1 base from V and 2 bases from J, leaving 7 bases between. The CDR3 loop is CASSLGGATDTQYF. In DNA form, the CDR3 reads TGTGCCAGCAGCTTAGGGGGGGCCACAGATACGCAGTATTTT.

V usage is TRBV5-1 and J usage is TRBJ2-1; the D is unclear. The ends were cut back, 4 bases at V and 7 bases at J, with 12 bases in the middle. This CDR3 has 13 residues. Looked up from germline, CDR1 is SGHRS and CDR2 is YFSETQ. The chain's CDR3 is CASSLNLGNEQFF. For the CDR3, the DNA is TGCGCCAGCAGCCTTAACTTGGGGAATGAGCAGTTCTTC.

This chain uses TRBV21-1 with TRBJ2-4; the table's D call of TRBD1 was not tested on the DNA. TRBV21-1 is marked as a pseudogene. This CDR3 has 17 residues. The CDR3 protein is CASRGVIATQRKNIQYF. In nucleotides, the CDR3 is TGTGCCAGCAGAGGGGTAATAGCTACGCAAAGAAAAAACATTCAGTACTTC.